One sample yielded the 30 T cell receptor beta chains listed below, sequenced in a study of identical twins. Using its own MiXCR run on the 5' RACE reads, TCRdb lists one record per CDR3 protein. The sample holds 1.5 million to 2 million distinct CDR3 sequences, around a third seen once. Sequences were obtained from cord blood. These receptors all stem from a newborn girl in good health.

The rearrangement uses TRBV14 and TRBJ2-7; perhaps TRBD1 as D (6 bases). The germline V and J ends were trimmed by 4 bases and 1 base, with 23 bases remaining between them. The CDR3 sequence is 18 residues long. The germline CDR1 and CDR2 sequences are SGHDN and FVKESK. The DNA for the CDR3 is TGTGCCAGCAGCCCCCTCACCACAGGGTTTGAGAAGTCCTACGAGCAGTACTTC. Amino acids: CASSPLTTGFEKSYEQYF.

The chain combines TRBV4-1 with TRBJ2-5, with D possibly being TRBD2 (6 bases). The germline CDR1 and CDR2 sequences are MGHRA and YSYEKL. This CDR3 comprises 15 residues. The V end was cut by 4 bases, the J end by 11 bases, with 23 bases between. This CDR3 reads CASSLTSTAGLVQYF. CDR3 nucleotides: TGCGCCAGCAGCCTGACCTCTACGGCGGGGCTAGTGCAGTACTTC.

This clonotype has a handful of counts. One junction end does not reproduce the germline sequence, and a read error may be involved. The rearrangement joins TRBV7-8 to TRBJ2-1; D remains unclear. The CDR3 contains 13 residues. From germline, CDR1 is SGHVS and CDR2 FQNEAQ. The CDR3 nucleotides read TGTGCCAGCAGCTTAAACTCCCACAATGAGCAGTTCTTC. It encodes CASSLNSHNEQFF.

The chain links TRBV3-1 to TRBJ2-3; 9 nucleotides agree with TRBD2. Germline loops: CDR1 LGHDT, CDR2 YNNKEL (reference sequence). This CDR3 spans 19 amino acids. V shed 3 bases and J 3 bases; nucleotides not matched to a gene: 16. The CDR3 loop is CASSQFPGSGSIGTDTQYF. As DNA, the CDR3 is TGTGCCAGCAGCCAGTTTCCGGGTAGCGGGAGTATAGGAACAGATACGCAGTATTTT.

This clonotype has just a few counts. The chain couples TRBV13 to TRBJ2-3; perhaps TRBD1 as D (5 bases). The germline CDR1 and CDR2 sequences are PRHDT and FYEKMQ (reference sequence). The CDR3 sequence is 15 residues long. Trimming took off 1 base at V and 3 bases at J, with 11 bases between the two ends. CDR3 in amino acids: CASSLESAGTDTQYF. CDR3 sequence (DNA): TGTGCCAGCAGCTTAGAAAGTGCAGGGACAGATACGCAGTATTTT.

The sample holds a few counts of this clonotype. The J gene is TRBJ1-2, the V gene TRBV29-1; D is unclear. Germline-derived CDR1 and CDR2 are SQVTM and ANQGSEA. This CDR3 has 14 amino acids. Between the trimmed V and J ends, which lost 3 bases and 0 bases, there was a span of 11 bases. The CDR3 DNA sequence: TGCAGCGTTGAGTTCCGTTCCACTAACTATGGCTACACCTTC. The encoded protein is CSVEFRSTNYGYTF.

This clonotype was counted only a few times. J is TRBJ1-6 and V is TRBV4-2; D not certain. Germline lookup yields CDR1 LGHNA and CDR2 YNFKEQ. CDR3 size: 16 residues. V was clipped by 0 bases and J by 6 bases, with 12 bases between them. The CDR3 nucleotides read TGTGCCAGCAGCCAAGATATATCGGTTCCTAATTCACCCCTCCACTTT. Protein product: CASSQDISVPNSPLHF.

This clonotype was seen a handful of times. The genes are TRBV3-1 and TRBJ2-5, with D possibly TRBD1 on 5 matching bases. The CDR3 has 14 amino acids. The germline V gene has CDR1 LGHDT and CDR2 YNNKEL (reference sequence). Trimming cost V 4 bases and J 5 bases, with 14 bases left between them. In nucleotides, the CDR3 is TGTGCCAGCAGCCGCTTAAGGGGTCGGGAGACCCAGTACTTC. It translates to CASSRLRGRETQYF.

This clonotype was seen once. At one boundary the junction diverges from the germline segment, which might be a read error. The chain employs TRBV7-2 and TRBJ1-2; no firm D call. CDR3 length equals 13 residues. The germline V gene has CDR1 SGHTA and CDR2 FQGNSA. This CDR3 reads CASSLSGLYGYNF. Here the CDR3 DNA reads TGTGCCAGCAGCTTGTCCGGGCTCTATGGCTACAACTTC.

This clonotype has ten or more counts. This chain uses TRBV29-1 with TRBJ2-5; 9 positions agree with TRBD2. V was clipped by 4 bases and J by 5 bases; unmatched bases: 8. Per the germline V gene, CDR1 is SQVTM and CDR2 is ANQGSEA. CDR3 size: 14 residues. The CDR3 sequence: CSVGLSSGSETQYF. CDR3 DNA sequence: TGCAGCGTTGGCCTAAGTAGCGGGAGTGAGACCCAGTACTTC.

The chain combines TRBV4-1 with TRBJ2-3; 11 bases are shared with TRBD2. CDR3 length: 17 residues. V shed 2 bases, J shed 5 bases, and the junction held 9 bases outside the gene matches. In germline, CDR1 is MGHRA, CDR2 YSYEKL. The CDR3 region is CASSQRIRTSGLDTQYF. DNA for the CDR3: TGCGCCAGCAGCCAAAGGATAAGGACTAGCGGGCTAGATACGCAGTATTTT.

The chain combines TRBV20-1 with TRBJ2-7; D unclear. The germline CDR1 and CDR2 sequences are DFQATT and SNEGSKA (reference sequence). The V and J ends lost 5 bases and 0 bases respectively, with 20 bases between them. The length of the CDR3 is 16 residues. The CDR3 coding sequence is TGCAGTGCTCCCCTCTCTAGGGCCCCCTCCTCCTACGAGCAGTACTTC. Translation: CSAPLSRAPSSYEQYF.

This clonotype came up a few times. The chain couples TRBV2 to TRBJ1-2, with TRBD1 identical over 7 bases. With 4 bases clipped from V and 3 bases from J, the junction kept 11 bases outside the gene matches. The CDR3 sequence is 16 residues long. Germline V gene lookup returns CDR1 SNHLY and CDR2 FYNNEI. CDR3 amino acids: CASSVNRGQVDYGYTF. Written as DNA, the CDR3 is TGTGCCAGCAGTGTTAACCGAGGACAGGTCGACTATGGCTACACCTTC.

This clonotype was recorded many times. The rearrangement uses TRBV18 and TRBJ1-5; D is possibly TRBD1 (5 bases). Trimming removed 8 bases at V and 0 bases at J, with 11 bases between. The germline CDR1 and CDR2 sequences are KGHSH and LQKENI. This CDR3 comprises 14 residues. CDR3 DNA: TGTGCCAGCAGTCCAGGGAGTAGCAATCAGCCCCAGCATTTT. Amino acids: CASSPGSSNQPQHF.

This clonotype was counted only a few times. Written as DNA, the CDR3 is TGTGCCAGCGGGAGGTGGACAGATACGCAGTATTTT. Protein product: CASGRWTDTQYF. V is TRBV27 and J is TRBJ2-3; D might be TRBD2 (6 bases). The length of the CDR3 is 12 residues. V was cut by 8 bases and J by 3 bases, with 9 bases left in between. CDR1 is MNHEY and CDR2 is SMNVEV in the germline V gene (reference sequence).

The J gene is TRBJ2-1, the V gene TRBV2; 14 bases agree with TRBD2. Germline V CDR1 and CDR2: SNHLY, FYNNEI. This CDR3 region has 17 residues. Unmatched junction bases numbered 12, after V lost 9 bases and J lost 5 bases. The DNA for the CDR3 is TGTGCCAGACAGGGTTGGGGACTAGCGGGGGTGGACAATGAGCAGTTCTTC. It is translated as CARQGWGLAGVDNEQFF. The full variable domain, rest sourced from reference TRBV2 and TRBJ2-1, is EPEVTQTPSHQVTQMGQEVILRCVPISNHLYFYWYRQILGQKVEFLVSFYNNEISEKSEIFDDQFSVERPDGSNFTLKIRSTKLEDSAMYFCARQGWGLAGVDNEQFFGPGTRLTVL.

The V call is TRBV6-5, the J call TRBJ2-5; 12 bases are a match to TRBD2. With 2 bases clipped from V and 1 base from J, the junction kept 2 bases outside the gene matches. CDR3 length equals 16 residues. Germline loops: CDR1 MNHEY, CDR2 SVGAGI. The DNA of the CDR3 is TGTGCCAGCAGTTACGCGACTAGCGGGAGCCAAGAGACCCAGTACTTC. Translating gives CASSYATSGSQETQYF.

This rearrangement joins TRBV5-4 to TRBJ2-1; 10 bases are shared with TRBD2. Germline assignment: CDR1 SGHNT and CDR2 YYREEE (reference sequence). The V segment lost 0 bases and the J segment 6 bases; nucleotides outside the gene matches: 6. CDR3 length equals 16 residues. The chain's CDR3 is CASSLAPLAGVNEQFF. The CDR3 nucleotides read TGTGCCAGCAGCTTGGCTCCTCTAGCGGGAGTCAATGAGCAGTTCTTC.

This clonotype was seen only a few times. V usage is TRBV20-1 and J usage is TRBJ1-2; D is uncertain. CDR1 DFQATT and CDR2 SNEGSKA come from the germline V gene (reference sequence). CDR3 length: 13 residues. The V end lost 0 bases, the J end lost 0 bases, and 5 bases lay between the germline ends. CDR3 sequence: CSAREITNYGYTF. The CDR3 DNA is TGCAGTGCTAGAGAGATCACTAACTATGGCTACACCTTC.

This clonotype was counted a few times. The chain employs TRBV28 and TRBJ2-1; D is perhaps TRBD2 (5 bases). In germline, CDR1 is MDHEN, CDR2 SYDVKM. The length of the CDR3 is 13 residues. V was clipped by 6 bases and J by 6 bases, with 12 bases between them. The CDR3 DNA sequence: TGTGCCAGCAGCCAAGCGGTAAGCAATGAGCAGTTCTTC. Residues: CASSQAVSNEQFF.

The table lists this clonotype with a few counts. V usage is TRBV13 and J usage is TRBJ2-7; D gene uncertain. V lost 10 bases and J lost 2, with 9 bases in between. Germline V gene data show CDR1 as PRHDT and CDR2 as FYEKMQ (reference sequence). This CDR3 is 11 amino acids long. This chain's CDR3 is CATSETYEQYF. CDR3 bases: TGTGCCACCTCCGAAACCTACGAGCAGTACTTC. The whole variable domain, remainder taken from reference TRBV13 and TRBJ2-7, is AAGVIQSPRHLIKEKRETATLKCYPIPRHDTVYWYQQGPGQDPQFLISFYEKMQSDKGSIPDRFSAQQFSDYHSELNMSSLELGDSALYFCATSETYEQYFGPGTRLTVT.

V is TRBV12-3 or TRBV12-4 and J is TRBJ1-2, with 8 bases lining up with TRBD1. The ends lost 5 bases at V and 8 bases at J; junction bases unmatched: 10. The CDR3 contains 14 residues. CDR3 nucleotide sequence: TGTGCCAGCAGTGCCTCAAGACAGGGGAACGGCTACACCTTC. Translation gives CASSASRQGNGYTF.

This clonotype was seen more than once but under ten times. V is TRBV28 and J is TRBJ2-1; TRBD1 might be the D (6 bases). The CDR3 runs to 13 residues. V lost 4 bases and J 11 bases, leaving 15 bases between the germline ends. Per germline, CDR1 MDHEN and CDR2 SYDVKM. CDR3 amino acids: CASSSGTQGKQFF. For the CDR3, the DNA is TGTGCCAGCAGTTCCGGGACCCAGGGGAAGCAGTTCTTC.

This chain links TRBV12-3 or TRBV12-4 with TRBJ1-4; D may be TRBD1 (6 bases). The V gene lost 4 bases and the J gene lost 6 bases, with 15 bases spanning the gap. There are 15 residues in the CDR3. This CDR3 reads CASSCGANRDEKLFF. The CDR3 DNA sequence: TGTGCCAGCAGTTGTGGGGCCAACAGGGATGAAAAACTGTTTTTT.

This clonotype was detected only a few times. The rearrangement joins TRBV11-1 to TRBJ2-3, with 15 bases fitting TRBD2. Germline-derived CDR1 and CDR2 are SGHAT and FQDESV (reference sequence). After removal of 5 bases from V and 3 bases from J, the junction contained 9 bases not matched to a gene. The CDR3 has 18 amino acids. Here the CDR3 DNA reads TGTGCCAGCAGCCCGGGTTCCGGACTAGCGGGGGGGACAGATACGCAGTATTTT. It yields the protein CASSPGSGLAGGTDTQYF.

The sample holds a few counts of this clonotype. This chain links TRBV20-1 with TRBJ2-1; a possible D gene is TRBD2 (6 bases). Germline CDR1 is DFQATT and CDR2 is SNEGSKA (reference sequence). The CDR3 spans 13 residues. V gave up 6 bases and J gave up 1 base, with 10 bases separating them. CDR3 amino acids: CSAAGLSYNEQFF. CDR3 nucleotides: TGCAGTGCGGCCGGACTATCCTACAATGAGCAGTTCTTC.

This clonotype came up many times. The chain uses TRBV12-5 and TRBJ1-2; 8 bases map to TRBD1. Looked up from germline, CDR1 is LGHNT and CDR2 is FRNRAP. V lost 2 bases, J lost 4 bases, and 0 bases stayed unmatched. The CDR3 extends over 13 amino acids. In DNA form, the CDR3 reads TGTGCTAGTGGTTTGACAGGGGGCTATGGCTACACCTTC. This encodes CASGLTGGYGYTF.

The rearrangement joins TRBV20-1 to TRBJ2-7; no definite D call. This CDR3 is 12 amino acids long. Deletions cut 3 bases from V and 3 bases from J, with 9 bases between. The germline gives CDR1 DFQATT, CDR2 SNEGSKA (reference sequence). The DNA of the CDR3 is TGCAGTGCTAGGGTGCGCAGCTACGAGCAGTACTTC. Protein sequence: CSARVRSYEQYF.

This clonotype has just a few counts. CDR3 residues: CASSKAGTEFHEQYF. CDR3 bases: TGCGCCAGCAGCAAGGCCGGGACAGAGTTTCACGAGCAGTACTTC. This chain uses TRBV5-1 with TRBJ2-7; TRBD1 agrees at 7 bases. This CDR3 contains 15 residues. The J segment lost 5 bases and the V segment lost 4 bases, leaving 12 bases of the junction unmatched. CDR1 is SGHRS, CDR2 YFSETQ, per germline.

The table lists this clonotype with a few counts. This chain links TRBV27 with TRBJ2-3, with 10 bases aligning to TRBD2. Germline trimming cut 0 bases from V and 10 bases from J; bases unmatched to any gene: 7. Germline V gives CDR1 MNHEY, CDR2 SMNVEV (reference sequence). This CDR3 comprises 15 residues. CDR3 DNA sequence: TGTGCCAGCAGTTTATCAGCGGGGGGGTTGTATCCGCAGTATTTT. It is translated as CASSLSAGGLYPQYF.